This TCR beta chain was recorded in a study of blood T cell repertoires in COVID-19. Sequenced by immunoSEQ multiplex PCR; TCRdb stores in-frame clones only, minus some. The sample includes approximately 50,000 clones, roughly 76% of them seen just once. CDR3 size: 13 residues. V was clipped by 8 bases and J by 2 bases, with 13 bases between them. Germline CDR1 is MNHEY and CDR2 is SVGAGI. The rearrangement links TRBV6-5 to TRBJ2-7; D not resolved. The sequence was obtained from a man aged 50-60 years with active or convalescent COVID-19. Sequenced input: peripheral blood. Written as DNA, the CDR3 is TGTGCCAGCGGCGGATCGCCTACCTACGAGCAGTACTTC. Translation: CASGGSPTYEQYF.